The subject of this entry is one T cell receptor (beta chain). Germline-derived CDR1 and CDR2 are KGHSH and LQKENI. The CDR3 is 15 amino acids. Between the trimmed V and J ends, which lost 0 bases and 2 bases, there was a span of 11 bases. This sample was included in a study of neoadjuvant anti-PD-1 for oral cavity cancer. Assay: immunoSEQ multiplex PCR; the TCRdb copy retains only in-frame clones and omits some. The sample records around 65,000 clones, 85% to 90% being singletons. Described time point: after neoadjuvant nivolumab, at surgical resection. The sequence came from a person between 40 and 79 years old with oral cavity squamous cell carcinoma. The sequenced sample was PBMCs, obtained after nivolumab (anti-PD-1) treatment. J is TRBJ2-7 and V is TRBV18; D gene ambiguous. CDR3 bases: TGTGCCAGCTCACCACCGGGTGGCGGAACCTACGAGCAGTACTTC. It translates to CASSPPGGGTYEQYF.